This T cell receptor (beta chain) was identified during a study of blood T cell repertoires in COVID-19. Study information: The cDNA or gDNA used as material had been derived from T cells, B-cell-depleted T cells, or PBMCs.

In the study's own analysis: Amplification from reference gene primers served as the basis for estimated nucleated cell counts. The protocol was immunoSEQ multiplex PCR, while the TCRdb copy is restricted to in-frame clones and leaves out a portion. V, J and clone size are taken as reported in that table, and D and trimming were inferred from the DNA itself. The repertoire has under 300,000 clones, around 89% of them found once; the top ten carry over 2%. All enrollees were about 18 to 89 years old and from some 24 US areas. Allocation to cohorts depended on clinical history reported by the participants. The TCR originated in a woman aged 60-75 years in a cohort exposed to, infected with or recovered from COVID-19 (not recorded which). The specimen was PBMCs or T cells enriched from blood (not recorded which).

The CDR3 spells CASSEEGLAGEQFF. The CDR3 DNA follows: TGTGCCAGCAGTGAAGAGGGACTAGCGGGAGAGCAGTTCTTC. The genes are TRBV6-1 and TRBJ2-1; TRBD2 matches at 13 bases. Unmatched junction bases numbered 1, after V lost 1 base and J lost 10 bases. The germline gives CDR1 MNHNS, CDR2 SASEGT. The CDR3 loop spans 14 amino acids.